Listed below are T cell receptor beta chains from one sample, sequenced in a study of CD8 T cells in Susac syndrome. TCRdb analysed the immunoSEQ multiplex PCR reads with MiXCR anew, one entry per CDR3 protein. Among roughly 89,000 distinct CDR3 sequences listed, around 96% were seen once. The sample was CD8+ T cells from PBMCs. The receptors originated from a human donor with Susac syndrome. Each CDR3 is given with its conserved first and last residue. The D gene is left open where the match is weak. Size values are once, few and many counts, or a class for expanded clones, and some rows have none.

D gene	V gene	J gene	clone size	CDR3 DNA	CDR3 protein
TRBD1	TRBV29-1	TRBJ1-2	NA	TGCAGCGCAAGGACAGGGAGCGGTAACTATGGCTACACCTTC	CSARTGSGNYGYTF
TRBD2	TRBV4-3	TRBJ2-1	NA	TGCGCCAGCAGCCGGGGACTAGCGGGGTTCGGCTCCTACAATGAGCAGTTCTTC	CASSRGLAGFGSYNEQFF
NA	TRBV20-1	TRBJ1-2	NA	TGCAGTGCTAGACAGGGGACTACTGTAGGCTACACCTTC	CSARQGTTVGYTF
NA	TRBV20-1	TRBJ2-1	NA	TGCAGTGCTAGGACCCCTGGGGGCTACAATGAGCAGTTCTTC	CSARTPGGYNEQFF
TRBD2	TRBV29-1	TRBJ2-1	NA	TGCAGTGAGTTAGCGGGTGACTCCTACAATGAGCAGTTCTTC	CSELAGDSYNEQFF
NA	TRBV5-6	TRBJ2-5	NA	TGTGCCAGCAGCTTGGGGGCGGGCCGAGAGACCCAGTACTTC	CASSLGAGRETQYF
NA	TRBV10-3	TRBJ2-7	NA	TGTGCCATCAGCGGGGACCCCTACGAGCAGTACTTC	CAISGDPYEQYF
NA	TRBV3-1	TRBJ1-1	NA	TGTGCCAGCAGCCCCGTGGACGCCACTGAAGCTTTCTTT	CASSPVDATEAFF
TRBD2	TRBV29-1	TRBJ2-4	once	TGCAGCGGTCGGGGGGTAGCCAAAAACATTCAGTACTTC	CSGRGVAKNIQYF
TRBD1	TRBV30	TRBJ1-2	NA	TGTGCCCGACACCAGGGGGCGGGTGGCTACACCTTC	CARHQGAGGYTF
NA	TRBV20-1	TRBJ1-5	NA	TGCAGTGCTAGGGAGGGTGCTCAGCCCCAGCATTTT	CSAREGAQPQHF
NA	TRBV6-2/TRBV6-3	TRBJ1-5	once	TGTGCCAGCAGTTCCCCGAGGCAGCCCCAGCATTTT	CASSSPRQPQHF
TRBD2	TRBV7-2	TRBJ2-1	NA	TGTGCCAGCAGCTCCGGGACTAGCGGGGGAGAGCAGTTCTTC	CASSSGTSGGEQFF
NA	TRBV18	TRBJ1-4	NA	TGTGCCAGCTCACAAAACGCCCCTTCTGCAACTAATGAAAAACTGTTTTTT	CASSQNAPSATNEKLFF
TRBD1	TRBV5-4	TRBJ2-3	NA	TGTGCCAGCAGCTTGGGATCAGGGGGCCTTTACACAGATACGCAGTATTTT	CASSLGSGGLYTDTQYF
TRBD1	TRBV20-1	TRBJ1-5	NA	TGCAGTGCTAGAGACGGGACAGGGAATAGCAATCAGCCCCAGCATTTT	CSARDGTGNSNQPQHF
NA	TRBV20-1	TRBJ1-5	NA	TGCAGTGCTGCGCCGGACGGGGAGGGCAATCAGCCCCAGCATTTT	CSAAPDGEGNQPQHF
TRBD2	TRBV29-1	TRBJ2-3	NA	TGCAGCGTGGCTGACGGGACTAGCGGGGTAGGGGGTCCAGATACGCAGTATTTT	CSVADGTSGVGGPDTQYF
TRBD1	TRBV18	TRBJ1-2	NA	TGTGCCAGCTCACCCGGTGGGACAGGGAAATATGGCTACACCTTC	CASSPGGTGKYGYTF
NA	TRBV7-2	TRBJ2-1	NA	TGTGCCAGCAGCTTAAATCGTGAGCAGTTCTTC	CASSLNREQFF
NA	TRBV7-9	TRBJ1-1	NA	TGTGCCAGCAGCTTCGGGACTCTGGGGACTGAAGCTTTCTTT	CASSFGTLGTEAFF
NA	TRBV29-1	TRBJ1-2	NA	TGCAGCGTTGAAGAGGGACTGCTCTCTGGCTACACCTTC	CSVEEGLLSGYTF
TRBD1	TRBV6-1	TRBJ2-2	NA	TGTGCCAGCAGACCACCGGGACAGGCTAACACCGGGGAGCTGTTTTTT	CASRPPGQANTGELFF
TRBD1	TRBV12-3/TRBV12-4	TRBJ1-3	NA	TGTGCCAGCAGGCGGGACAGGGGGCGGACTGGAAACACCATATATTTT	CASRRDRGRTGNTIYF
NA	TRBV5-1	TRBJ1-4	NA	TGCGCCAGCAGCTTAACAGGGAATGAAAAACTGTTTTTT	CASSLTGNEKLFF
NA	TRBV30	TRBJ2-7	NA	TGTGCCTGGAGCCCGACAGGCGTATTTTCCTACGAGCAGTACTTC	CAWSPTGVFSYEQYF
NA	TRBV6-4	TRBJ1-1	NA	TGTGCCAGCAGTGCCAGGGGGAACACTGAAGCTTTCTTT	CASSARGNTEAFF
TRBD1	TRBV9	TRBJ1-3	NA	TGTGCCAGCAGCGCCTTGTTTGGACAGGGGAACACCATATATTTT	CASSALFGQGNTIYF
TRBD1	TRBV6-2/TRBV6-3	TRBJ1-1	NA	TGTGCCAGCAGCTCCCGCGGGCAGGGGGCTTCTGAAGCTTTCTTT	CASSSRGQGASEAFF
NA	TRBV11-1	TRBJ2-7	NA	TGTGCCAGCAGCTTATACGGGGGCGAGCAGTACTTC	CASSLYGGEQYF
NA	TRBV20-1	TRBJ2-3	NA	TGCAGTGCTCGGCGGGGTATAACAGATACGCAGTATTTT	CSARRGITDTQYF
TRBD1	TRBV29-1	TRBJ2-1	NA	TGCAGCGTGGGTATAGGGGGCCCCTTCTACAATGAGCAGTTCTTC	CSVGIGGPFYNEQFF
NA	TRBV15	TRBJ1-1	NA	TGTGCCACCACCTACGGGGAGGGGTGGCGTGAAGCTTTCTTT	CATTYGEGWREAFF
TRBD2	TRBV30	TRBJ2-3	NA	TGTGCCTGGGCACTAGGGAGGGGTCGGACAGATACGCAGTATTTT	CAWALGRGRTDTQYF
NA	TRBV6-2/TRBV6-3	TRBJ2-7	few	TGTGCCAGCAGTTACTCCGCTAGCGACGAGCAGTACTTC	CASSYSASDEQYF
NA	TRBV7-9	TRBJ1-4	NA	TGTGCCAGCAGCTTAACCCGGGACGGGGCCAATGAAAAACTGTTTTTT	CASSLTRDGANEKLFF
NA	TRBV23-1	TRBJ1-1	NA	TGCGCCAGCAGTCAATCGCAAAGGAGTCCGAACACTGAAGCTTTCTTT	CASSQSQRSPNTEAFF
TRBD2	TRBV30	TRBJ2-5	NA	TGTGCCTGGAGTGTATTGAGAGGGACTACTAAAGAGACCCAGTACTTC	CAWSVLRGTTKETQYF